This TCR beta chain was sequenced for a study of CD8 T cells in ankylosing spondylitis. Study results and limitations: Significantly higher representation of disease-linked clones was reported for matched ankylosing spondylitis synovial fluid.

This clonotype turned up a few times. Its cognate antigen is unknown. TCRdb itself ran the 5' RACE reads through MiXCR, one entry per CDR3 protein. The sample yields around 130,000 distinct CDR3 sequences, over 6% seen once. Germline loops: CDR1 SQVTM, CDR2 ANQGSEA. CDR3 length: 15 amino acids. V gave up 5 bases and J gave up 3 bases; unmatched junction bases: 13. The specimen sequenced was blood, either unsorted or a sorted T cell fraction (not recorded which). The V gene is TRBV29-1, the J gene TRBJ2-7; TRBD2 agrees at 7 bases. This receptor was obtained from a male donor with ankylosing spondylitis or in good health (not recorded which). This CDR3 reads CSVSRPTGGGYEQYF. CDR3 nucleotides: TGCAGCGTTTCCAGGCCGACGGGCGGGGGCTACGAGCAGTACTTC.